Presented here are 29 T cell receptor beta chains from one specimen sequenced in a study of beta chain features in type 1 diabetes. The whole isolated RNA underwent reverse transcription, so sequencing captured expressed TCRB transcripts. Sequenced by immunoSEQ multiplex PCR; TCRdb stores in-frame clones only, minus some. The repertoire holds under 450,000 clones, 11% to 15% seen once, with roughly 0.035% in the top ten. The sample consisted of naive CD4+ T cells from blood. These receptors all stem from a man between 25 and 39 years old in good health.

The V gene is TRBV2, the J gene TRBJ2-3, with 8 bases that match TRBD1. CDR3 length equals 11 residues. CDR1 and CDR2 (germline): SNHLY, FYNNEI. This CDR3 is CAIDRGDTQYF. In nucleotides, the CDR3 is TGTGCGATAGACAGGGGCGATACGCAGTATTTT.

The V gene is TRBV7-2, the J gene TRBJ1-2; D not certain. From germline, CDR1 is SGHTA and CDR2 FQGNSA. V lost 2 bases and J 1 base, leaving 8 bases between the germline ends. CDR3 length: 14 amino acids. The CDR3 bases are TGTGCCAGCAGCTTATCGACGGATAACTATGGCTACACCTTC. This codes for CASSLSTDNYGYTF. Full variable domain (missing parts from reference TRBV7-2 and TRBJ1-2): GAGVSQSPSNKVTEKGKDVELRCDPISGHTALYWYRQSLGQGLEFLIYFQGNSAPDKSGLPSDRFSAERTGGSVSTLTIQRTQQEDSAVYLCASSLSTDNYGYTFGSGTRLTVV.

This CDR3 reads CASSSGTDTQYF. For the CDR3, the DNA is TGTGCCAGCAGCTCAGGAACAGATACGCAGTATTTT. J is TRBJ2-3 and V is TRBV13; D remains unclear. The CDR3 consists of 12 residues. The germline V and J ends were trimmed by 4 bases and 3 bases, with 5 bases remaining between them. The germline gives CDR1 PRHDT, CDR2 FYEKMQ (reference sequence).

This rearrangement joins TRBV29-1 to TRBJ2-1; TRBD2 matches 12 bases. The CDR3 runs 14 residues. Per germline, CDR1 SQVTM and CDR2 ANQGSEA. Trimming removed 7 bases from V and 3 bases from J; junction bases left unmatched: 4. The DNA for the CDR3 is TGCAGCGCCGGACTAGCGGGACGCTACAATGAGCAGTTCTTC. Protein sequence: CSAGLAGRYNEQFF.

This clone was seen only a few times. The genes are TRBV2 and TRBJ2-4; no clear D gene. V was shortened by 4 bases and J by 1 base, with 11 bases between the two germline ends. CDR1 SNHLY and CDR2 FYNNEI come from the germline V gene. This CDR3 is built from 15 residues. The CDR3 nucleotides are TGTGCCAGCAGTGTTGGCCTACCGGCCAAAAACATTCAGTACTTC. Translation: CASSVGLPAKNIQYF.

This clone showed up just a few times. The J gene is TRBJ2-7, the V gene TRBV7-6; 7 bases agree with TRBD2. The germline CDR1 and CDR2 sequences are SGHVS and FNYEAQ. V lost 1 base to trimming and J lost 0 bases; unmatched junction nucleotides: 18. The CDR3 spans 20 residues. CDR3 residues: CASSLVKWDLERGSSYEQYF. As DNA, the CDR3 is TGTGCCAGCAGCTTAGTTAAATGGGACTTGGAGCGGGGAAGCTCCTACGAGCAGTACTTC.

In DNA, the CDR3 is TGTGCCAGCAGCTTGGAGATTAGGGGGTTAAGGATATACATTCAGTACTTC. Amino acid sequence: CASSLEIRGLRIYIQYF. V and J are TRBV5-6 and TRBJ2-4; the D gene is possibly TRBD1 (6 bases). The CDR3 totals 17 residues. V was cut by 0 bases and J by 8 bases, with 21 bases left in between. CDR1 and CDR2 (germline): SGHDT, YYEEEE.

The gene calls are TRBV6-5 and TRBJ2-7, with TRBD1 matching 8 bases. This CDR3 spans 12 amino acids. Germline values: CDR1 MNHEY, CDR2 SVGAGI. Losses at the gene ends were 9 bases for V and 6 bases for J; bases not matched to a gene: 7. CDR3 DNA sequence: TGTGCCAGTGGCAGGGGGCCTGTCGAGCAGTACTTC. Translating gives CASGRGPVEQYF.

This clone was counted a few times. Different DNA sequences within this sample yield the same CDR3. This sequence joins TRBV10-3 and TRBJ2-3; D is ambiguous. Germline CDR1 ENHRY, CDR2 SYGVKD. The V and J ends lost 4 bases and 0 bases respectively, with 5 bases between them. This CDR3 has 13 amino acids. DNA of the CDR3: TGTGCCATCAGTGGAACTAGCACAGATACGCAGTATTTT. Translated: CAISGTSTDTQYF.

This clone has just a few counts. V usage is TRBV6-5 and J usage is TRBJ2-1; 8 nucleotides line up with TRBD1. J gave up 6 bases and V 5 bases, and 6 bases lay outside the gene matches. From germline, CDR1 is MNHEY and CDR2 SVGAGI. The CDR3 totals 14 residues. CDR3 sequence: CASSKGQGRNEQFF. In nucleotides, the CDR3 is TGTGCCAGCAGTAAAGGACAGGGCCGCAATGAGCAGTTCTTC.

The sample holds a few counts of this clone. The chain has TRBV13 and TRBJ1-2, with TRBD1 as a possible D gene (5 bases). CDR3 length: 14 residues. Trimming removed 4 bases at V and 4 bases at J, with 13 bases between. Germline CDR1 is PRHDT and CDR2 is FYEKMQ (reference sequence). The CDR3 DNA follows: TGTGCCAGCAGCTCCGCAGGGCCATCCTATGGCTACACCTTC. This sequence encodes CASSSAGPSYGYTF.

This sequence joins TRBV20-1 and TRBJ1-3, with D uncertain. CDR3 length equals 11 residues. The V and J ends lost 1 base and 6 bases respectively, with 4 bases between them. CDR1 and CDR2 from the germline V gene are DFQATT and SNEGSKA (reference sequence). CDR3 in DNA: TGCAGTGCTAGAGTCGAAAACACCATATATTTT. It codes for CSARVENTIYF.

The chain joins TRBV2 to TRBJ1-1; D call uncertain. V was trimmed by 4 bases and J by 2 bases, leaving 14 bases between them. This CDR3 region has 15 residues. Germline CDR1 is SNHLY and CDR2 is FYNNEI. CDR3 sequence reads: CASSAVPGHNTEAFF. CDR3 nucleotide sequence: TGTGCCAGCAGTGCCGTCCCCGGGCACAACACTGAAGCTTTCTTT.

This rearrangement joins TRBV18 to TRBJ1-6; TRBD1 matches 7 bases. The V gene's germline CDR1 is KGHSH and CDR2 LQKENI. With 5 bases clipped from V and 17 bases from J, the junction kept 12 bases outside the gene matches. This CDR3 has 13 amino acids. The CDR3 DNA is TGTGCCAGCTCATCCCCTTCGACAGGGCAATTCCACTTT. This sequence encodes CASSSPSTGQFHF.

This clone was seen a handful of times. The chain combines TRBV6-6 with TRBJ2-5; no clear D. CDR3 length equals 13 residues. V was shortened by 7 bases and J by 1 base, with 10 bases between the two germline ends. Looked up from germline, CDR1 is MNHNY and CDR2 is SVGAGI (reference sequence). The CDR3 nucleotides are TGTGCCAGCATTGAGTCCGGCCAAGAGACCCAGTACTTC. The encoded protein is CASIESGQETQYF.

V and J are TRBV14 and TRBJ2-7; 8 bases map to TRBD2. The V gene end was trimmed by 2 bases and the J gene end by 7 bases; junction bases not matched to a gene: 1. The CDR3 runs to 12 residues. CDR1 and CDR2 from the germline V gene are SGHDN and FVKESK. CDR3: CASSQSGREQYV. CDR3 sequence (DNA): TGTGCCAGCAGCCAAAGCGGGAGAGAGCAGTACGTC.

This clone came up a few times. This chain links TRBV4-2 with TRBJ2-1; 8 bases are a match to TRBD2. In germline, CDR1 is LGHNA, CDR2 YNFKEQ. V trimming: 4 bases; J trimming: 3 bases; junction bases outside the gene matches: 11. The CDR3 runs to 17 residues. The CDR3 DNA reads as TGTGCCAGCAGCCTCGCGGCTGGGCGGGAGGTCTACAATGAGCAGTTCTTC. Residues: CASSLAAGREVYNEQFF.

This clone was recorded a few times. The genes are TRBV7-9 and TRBJ2-7, with TRBD2 as a possible D gene (6 bases). Germline values: CDR1 SEHNR, CDR2 FQNEAQ (reference sequence). The CDR3 length is 17 residues. Between the trimmed V and J ends, which lost 0 bases and 0 bases, there was a span of 15 bases. The CDR3 sequence is CASSLALAGTLSYEQYF. Here the CDR3 DNA reads TGTGCCAGCAGCTTAGCATTAGCCGGGACTCTCTCCTACGAGCAGTACTTC.

The table lists this clone with a few counts. The CDR3 sequence: CASSRGSSGANVLTF. For the CDR3, the DNA is TGTGCCAGCTCACGCGGGAGCTCTGGGGCCAACGTCCTGACTTTC. The J gene is TRBJ2-6, the V gene TRBV18, with 7 bases matching TRBD2. J lost 0 bases, V lost 4 bases, and 0 bases had no gene match. The CDR3 sequence is 15 residues long. Germline CDR1 is KGHSH and CDR2 is LQKENI.

In its sample, this clone was seen a few times. This chain connects TRBV5-4 to TRBJ2-3; 8 bases line up with TRBD2. CDR1 and CDR2 from the germline V gene are SGHNT and YYREEE (reference sequence). This CDR3 comprises 15 residues. V was pared by 4 bases and J by 4 bases, with 8 bases of the junction left unmatched. CDR3 residues: CASSPRGGIADTQYF. Here the CDR3 DNA reads TGTGCCAGCAGCCCCCGGGGGGGTATCGCAGATACGCAGTATTTT.

J is TRBJ2-1 and V is TRBV2, with D unclear. V was pared by 5 bases and J by 3 bases, with 8 bases between. The CDR3 length is 13 residues. Per the germline V gene, CDR1 is SNHLY and CDR2 is FYNNEI. CDR3 DNA: TGTGCCAGCAGTCCGTTGAGCTACAATGAGCAGTTCTTC. Translation: CASSPLSYNEQFF.

The genes are TRBV14 and TRBJ1-4, with D possibly matching TRBD1 (5 bases). The CDR3 totals 12 residues. CDR1 and CDR2 from the germline V gene are SGHDN and FVKESK. The V and J ends lost 2 bases and 10 bases respectively, with 8 bases between them. The CDR3 sequence is CASSQSQGKLFF. The CDR3 DNA sequence: TGTGCCAGCAGCCAATCTCAGGGAAAACTGTTTTTT.

This chain links TRBV5-1 with TRBJ1-6; no clear D. V shed 6 bases and J shed 7 bases, with 17 bases lying between them. Germline V gene lookup returns CDR1 SGHRS and CDR2 YFSETQ. The CDR3 has 15 amino acids. CDR3 nucleotide sequence: TGCGCCAGCACCCGAAGCCCGTCAGCGAATTCACCCCTCCACTTT. Translation: CASTRSPSANSPLHF.

This clone was seen a handful of times. This chain connects TRBV19 to TRBJ2-2; D is unclear. CDR1 is LNHDA, CDR2 SQIVND, per germline (reference sequence). Trimming cost V 4 bases and J 4 bases, with 10 bases left between them. This CDR3 comprises 14 residues. The CDR3 protein is CASSTPFSTGELFF. In nucleotides, the CDR3 is TGTGCCAGTAGTACCCCTTTTTCCACCGGGGAGCTGTTTTTT.

The genes are TRBV23-1 and TRBJ2-1, with 10 bases lining up with TRBD2. TRBV23-1 falls under the ORF class, with uncertain function. The CDR3 runs to 17 residues. V lost 4 bases to trimming and J lost 0 bases; unmatched junction nucleotides: 6. Here the CDR3 reads CASSPLAGVRSYNEQFF. CDR3 coding DNA: TGCGCCAGCAGTCCCCTAGCGGGAGTTCGCTCCTACAATGAGCAGTTCTTC.

This clone showed up just a few times. The V and J genes are TRBV2 and TRBJ2-1; perhaps TRBD1 as D (6 bases). Germline V lookup: CDR1 SNHLY, CDR2 FYNNEI. The CDR3 is made up of 11 amino acids. Trimming left V 8 bases short and J 8 bases short, with 10 bases between. CDR3 nucleotides: TGTGCCAGCCACAGGGTTGATGAGCAGTTCTTC. Its protein product is CASHRVDEQFF.

This clone was observed a few times. V is TRBV7-6 and J is TRBJ2-3; D not resolved. Looked up from germline, CDR1 is SGHVS and CDR2 is FNYEAQ. Between the trimmed V and J ends, which lost 4 bases and 4 bases, there was a span of 15 bases. CDR3 length: 15 residues. The CDR3 nucleotides read TGTGCCAGCAGCTCAGACACCGTTTTAGCAGATACGCAGTATTTT. Its protein is CASSSDTVLADTQYF.

This chain connects TRBV19 to TRBJ2-7; 8 positions match TRBD2. CDR3 length equals 15 residues. J was trimmed by 4 bases and V by 5 bases; bases with no gene match: 10. CDR1 is LNHDA, CDR2 SQIVND, per germline (reference sequence). The CDR3 loop reads CASSVSASGSYEQYV. CDR3 DNA sequence: TGTGCCAGTAGTGTCAGCGCTAGCGGGTCTTACGAGCAGTACGTC.

The chain uses TRBV30 and TRBJ2-3, with D unresolved. Germline CDR1 reads GTSNPN; CDR2 reads SVGIG (reference sequence). V lost 1 base and J 2 bases, leaving 10 bases between the germline ends. The CDR3 spans 14 residues. CDR3 coding DNA: TGTGCCTGGAGTGCCGACGGCCCCACAGATACGCAGTATTTT. Translated, it gives CAWSADGPTDTQYF.